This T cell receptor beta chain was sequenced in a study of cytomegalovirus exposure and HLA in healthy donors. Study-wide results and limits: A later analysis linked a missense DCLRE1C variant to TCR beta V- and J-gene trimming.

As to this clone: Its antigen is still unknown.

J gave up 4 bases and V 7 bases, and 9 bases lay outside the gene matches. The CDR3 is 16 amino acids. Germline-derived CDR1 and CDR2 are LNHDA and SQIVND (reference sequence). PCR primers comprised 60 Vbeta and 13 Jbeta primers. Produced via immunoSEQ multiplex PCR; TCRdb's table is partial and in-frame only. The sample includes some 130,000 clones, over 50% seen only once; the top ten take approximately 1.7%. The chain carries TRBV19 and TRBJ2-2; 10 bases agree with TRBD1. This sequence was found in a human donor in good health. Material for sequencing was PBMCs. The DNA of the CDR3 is TGTGCCAGTACCTTTCCGGGACAGGGGCCCACCGGGGAGCTGTTTTTT. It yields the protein CASTFPGQGPTGELFF. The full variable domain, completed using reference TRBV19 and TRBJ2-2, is DGGITQSPKYLFRKEGQNVTLSCEQNLNHDAMYWYRQDPGQGLRLIYYSQIVNDFQKGDIAEGYSVSREKKESFPLTVTSAQKNPTAFYLCASTFPGQGPTGELFFGEGSRLTVL.